The sample holds a few counts of the clone carrying this T cell receptor (beta chain). Its cognate antigen is unknown. The CDR3 extends over 14 amino acids. The V end lost 8 bases, the J end lost 1 base, and 15 bases lay between the germline ends. CDR1 is MNHEY, CDR2 SMNVEV, per germline (reference sequence). The sample originates from a study of blood T cells in healthy people across ages. Findings of the study overall: Samples with more naive T cells showed higher observed beta diversity. The donors' CMV status was not determined, possibly confounding changes in expanded clonotypes.

The use of a sample-barcoded 5' primer and a J-beta primer mix characterized a second PCR of roughly 6 to 12 cycles. One entry per CDR3 protein results from TCRdb running MiXCR on the 5' RACE reads. This table has 1.5 million to 2 million distinct CDR3 sequences, 35% to 50% appearing once. The chain employs TRBV27 and TRBJ2-7; no definite D call. The clonotype was recovered from a human donor in good health. The sequenced material came from blood. For the CDR3, the DNA is TGTGCCAGCTCAATAGTCCAGGAGTCCTACGAGCAGTACTTC. Amino acids: CASSIVQESYEQYF.